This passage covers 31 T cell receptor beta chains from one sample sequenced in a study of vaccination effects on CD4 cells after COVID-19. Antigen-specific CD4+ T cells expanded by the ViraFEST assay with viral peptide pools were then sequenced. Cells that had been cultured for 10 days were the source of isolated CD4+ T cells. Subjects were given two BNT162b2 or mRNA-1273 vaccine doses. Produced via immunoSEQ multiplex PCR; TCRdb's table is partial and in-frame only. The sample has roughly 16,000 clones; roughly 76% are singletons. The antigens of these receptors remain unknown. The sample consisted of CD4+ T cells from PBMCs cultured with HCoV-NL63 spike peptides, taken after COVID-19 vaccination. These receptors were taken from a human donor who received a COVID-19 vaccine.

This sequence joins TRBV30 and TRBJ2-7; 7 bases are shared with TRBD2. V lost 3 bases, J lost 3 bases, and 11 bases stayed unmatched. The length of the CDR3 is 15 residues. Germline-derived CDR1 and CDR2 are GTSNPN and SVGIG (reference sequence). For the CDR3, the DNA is TGTGCCTGGAGGGAGAAGGGAGGGACTTTCTACGAGCAGTACTTC. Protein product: CAWREKGGTFYEQYF.

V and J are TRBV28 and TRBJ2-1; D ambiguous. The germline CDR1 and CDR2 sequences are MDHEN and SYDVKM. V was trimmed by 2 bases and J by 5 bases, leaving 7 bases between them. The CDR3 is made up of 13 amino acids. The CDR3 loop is CASSLPSNNEQFF. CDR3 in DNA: TGTGCCAGCAGTTTACCTAGTAACAATGAGCAGTTCTTC.

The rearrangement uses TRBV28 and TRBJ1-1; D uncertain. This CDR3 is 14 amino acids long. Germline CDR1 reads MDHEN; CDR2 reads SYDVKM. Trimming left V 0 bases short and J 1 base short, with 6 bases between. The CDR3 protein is CASSLWRRNTEAFF. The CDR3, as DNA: TGTGCCAGCAGTTTATGGCGAAGGAACACTGAAGCTTTCTTT.

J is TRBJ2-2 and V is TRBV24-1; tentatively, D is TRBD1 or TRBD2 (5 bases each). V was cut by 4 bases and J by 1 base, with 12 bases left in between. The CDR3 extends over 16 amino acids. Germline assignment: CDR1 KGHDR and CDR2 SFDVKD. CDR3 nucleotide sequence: TGTGCCACCAGTGAAGCCGGGACGGGGAACACCGGGGAGCTGTTTTTT. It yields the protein CATSEAGTGNTGELFF.

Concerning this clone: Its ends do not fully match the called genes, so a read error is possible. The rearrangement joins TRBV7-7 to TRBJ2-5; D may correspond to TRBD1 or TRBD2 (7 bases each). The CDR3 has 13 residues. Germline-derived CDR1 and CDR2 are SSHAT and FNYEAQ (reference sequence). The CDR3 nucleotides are TGTGCTAGCAGCCAAACAGGGGAGGGGACCCAGTACTTC. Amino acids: CASSQTGEGTQYF.

CDR3 DNA: TGTGCCAGCAGTTCCCCACAGGGGAAGGGTCAGCCCCAGCATTTT. Translated: CASSSPQGKGQPQHF. V and J are TRBV28 and TRBJ1-5; 7 positions match TRBD1. This CDR3 is 15 amino acids long. Germline values: CDR1 MDHEN, CDR2 SYDVKM. Trimming cost V 4 bases and J 6 bases; bases outside gene matches: 9.

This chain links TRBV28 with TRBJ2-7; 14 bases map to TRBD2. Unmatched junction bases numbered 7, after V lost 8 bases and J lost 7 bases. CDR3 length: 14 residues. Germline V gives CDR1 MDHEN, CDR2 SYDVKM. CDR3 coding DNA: TGTGCCAGCGCCTCGGGACTAGCGGGAGTGGAGCAGTACTTC. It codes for CASASGLAGVEQYF. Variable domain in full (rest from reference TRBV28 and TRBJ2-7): DVKVTQSSRYLVKRTGEKVFLECVQDMDHENMFWYRQDPGLGLRLIYFSYDVKMKEKGDIPEGYSVSREKKERFSLILESASTNQTSMYLCASASGLAGVEQYFGPGTRLTVT.

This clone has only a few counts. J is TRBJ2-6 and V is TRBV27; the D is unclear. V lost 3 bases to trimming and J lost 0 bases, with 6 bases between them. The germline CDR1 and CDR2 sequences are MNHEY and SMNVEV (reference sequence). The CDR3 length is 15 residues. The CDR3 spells CASSFVYSGANVLTF. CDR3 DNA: TGTGCCAGCAGTTTCGTCTACTCTGGGGCCAACGTCCTGACTTTC. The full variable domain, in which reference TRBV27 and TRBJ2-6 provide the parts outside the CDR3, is EAQVTQNPRYLITVTGKKLTVTCSQNMNHEYMSWYRQDPGLGLRQIYYSMNVEVTDKGDVPEGYKVSRKEKRNFPLILESPSPNQTSLYFCASSFVYSGANVLTFGAGSRLTVL.

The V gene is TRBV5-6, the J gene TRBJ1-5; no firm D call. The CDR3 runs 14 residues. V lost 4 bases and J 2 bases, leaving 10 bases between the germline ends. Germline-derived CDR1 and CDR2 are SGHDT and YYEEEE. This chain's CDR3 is CASSAGPGNQPQHF. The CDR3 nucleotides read TGTGCCAGCAGCGCGGGCCCTGGCAATCAGCCCCAGCATTTT.

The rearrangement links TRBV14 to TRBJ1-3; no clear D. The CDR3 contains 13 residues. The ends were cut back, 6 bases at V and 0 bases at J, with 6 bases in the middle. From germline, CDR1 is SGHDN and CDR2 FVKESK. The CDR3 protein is CASSWSSGNTIYF. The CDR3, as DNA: TGTGCCAGCAGTTGGAGCTCTGGAAACACCATATATTTT.

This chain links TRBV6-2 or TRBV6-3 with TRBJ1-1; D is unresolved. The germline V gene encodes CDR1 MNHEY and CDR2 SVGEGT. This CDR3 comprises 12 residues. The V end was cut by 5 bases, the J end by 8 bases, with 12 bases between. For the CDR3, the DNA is TGTGCCAGCAGTCGGGCTTTGAGGGAAGCTTTCTTT. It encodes CASSRALREAFF.

The CDR3 reads CATTRGGGEKLFF. Written as DNA, the CDR3 is TGTGCCACCACCCGGGGGGGAGGTGAAAAACTGTTTTTT. V gene TRBV12-3 or TRBV12-4 combines with J gene TRBJ1-4, with TRBD1 as a possible D gene (5 bases). There are 13 residues in the CDR3. Trimming shortened V by 10 bases and J by 7 bases, and 16 bases separated the two germline ends.

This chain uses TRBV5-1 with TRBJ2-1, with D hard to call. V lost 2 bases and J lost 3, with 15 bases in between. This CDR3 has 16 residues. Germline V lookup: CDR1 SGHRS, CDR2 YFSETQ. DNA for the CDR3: TGCGCCAGCAGCTTCATCAGGTTAACCAGCTACAATGAGCAGTTCTTC. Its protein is CASSFIRLTSYNEQFF.

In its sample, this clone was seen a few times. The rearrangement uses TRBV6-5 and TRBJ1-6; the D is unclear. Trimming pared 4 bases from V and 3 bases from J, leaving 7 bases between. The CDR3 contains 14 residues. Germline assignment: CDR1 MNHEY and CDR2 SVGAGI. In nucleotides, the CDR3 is TGTGCCAGCAGTTCCGAGATCTATAATTCACCCCTCCACTTT. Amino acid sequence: CASSSEIYNSPLHF.

This chain's CDR3 is CASSSRSEGDEQYF. CDR3 DNA: TGTGCCAGCAGTTCTCGTTCGGAGGGAGACGAGCAGTACTTC. V gene TRBV7-2 combines with J gene TRBJ2-7; D perhaps matches TRBD2 (6 bases). Trimming removed 6 bases at V and 5 bases at J, with 17 bases between. The germline V gene encodes CDR1 SGHTA and CDR2 FQGNSA. There are 14 residues in the CDR3.

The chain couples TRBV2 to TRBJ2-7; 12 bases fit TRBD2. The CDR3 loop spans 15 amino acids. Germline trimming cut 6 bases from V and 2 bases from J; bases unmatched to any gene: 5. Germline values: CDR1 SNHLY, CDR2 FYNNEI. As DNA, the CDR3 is TGTGCCAGCAGGACTAGCGGGAGTTTCCCCTACGAGCAGTACTTC. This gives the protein CASRTSGSFPYEQYF.

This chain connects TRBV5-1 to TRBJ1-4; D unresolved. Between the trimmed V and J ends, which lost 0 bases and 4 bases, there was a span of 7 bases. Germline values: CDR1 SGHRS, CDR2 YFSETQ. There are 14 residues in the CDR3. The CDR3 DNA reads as TGCGCCAGCAGCTTGGGCGGGAATAATGAAAAACTGTTTTTT. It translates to CASSLGGNNEKLFF.

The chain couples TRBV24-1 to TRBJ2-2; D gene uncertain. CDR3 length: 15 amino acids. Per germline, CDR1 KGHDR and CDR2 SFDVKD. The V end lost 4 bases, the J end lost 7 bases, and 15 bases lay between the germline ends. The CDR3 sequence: CATSDSISGGGELFF. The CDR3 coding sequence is TGTGCCACCAGTGACTCCATCTCGGGTGGCGGGGAGCTGTTTTTT.

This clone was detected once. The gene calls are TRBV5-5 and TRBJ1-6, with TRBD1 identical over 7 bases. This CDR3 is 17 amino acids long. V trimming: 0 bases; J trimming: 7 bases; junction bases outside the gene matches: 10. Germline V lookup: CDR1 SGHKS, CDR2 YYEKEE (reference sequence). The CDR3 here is CASSLAVPGGKNSPLHF. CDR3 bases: TGTGCCAGCAGCTTGGCGGTTCCAGGGGGTAAGAATTCACCCCTCCACTTT.

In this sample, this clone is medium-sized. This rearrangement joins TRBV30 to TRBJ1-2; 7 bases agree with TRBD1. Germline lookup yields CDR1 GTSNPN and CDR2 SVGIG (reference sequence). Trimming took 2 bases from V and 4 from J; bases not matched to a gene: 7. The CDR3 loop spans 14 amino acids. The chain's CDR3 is CAWSKARGGYGYTF. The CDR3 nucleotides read TGTGCCTGGAGTAAGGCCAGGGGGGGCTATGGCTACACCTTC. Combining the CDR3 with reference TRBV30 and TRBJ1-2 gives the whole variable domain SQTIHQWPATLVQPVGSPLSLECTVEGTSNPNLYWYRQAAGRGLQLLFYSVGIGQISSEVPQNLSASRPQDRQFILSSKKLLLSDSGFYLCAWSKARGGYGYTFGSGTRLTVV.

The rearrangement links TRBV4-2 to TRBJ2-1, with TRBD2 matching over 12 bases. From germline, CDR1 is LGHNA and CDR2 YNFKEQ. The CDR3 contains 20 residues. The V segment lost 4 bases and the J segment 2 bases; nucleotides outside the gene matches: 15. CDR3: CASSLEAGLAGARTYNEQFF. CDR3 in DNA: TGTGCCAGCAGCCTAGAAGCGGGACTAGCGGGCGCCCGGACCTACAATGAGCAGTTCTTC.

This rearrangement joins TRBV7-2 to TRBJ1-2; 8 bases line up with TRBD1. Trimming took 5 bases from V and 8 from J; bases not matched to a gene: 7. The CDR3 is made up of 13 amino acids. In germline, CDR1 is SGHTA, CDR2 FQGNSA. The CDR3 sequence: CASSPDHRGGYTF. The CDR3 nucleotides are TGTGCCAGCAGCCCGGACCACAGGGGGGGCTACACCTTC.

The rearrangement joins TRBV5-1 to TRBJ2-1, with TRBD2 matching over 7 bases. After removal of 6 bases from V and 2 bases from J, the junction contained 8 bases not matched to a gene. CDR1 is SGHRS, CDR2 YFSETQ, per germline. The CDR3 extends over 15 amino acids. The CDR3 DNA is TGCGCCAGCACCACTTCGGGGGGACCCTACAATGAGCAGTTCTTC. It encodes CASTTSGGPYNEQFF.

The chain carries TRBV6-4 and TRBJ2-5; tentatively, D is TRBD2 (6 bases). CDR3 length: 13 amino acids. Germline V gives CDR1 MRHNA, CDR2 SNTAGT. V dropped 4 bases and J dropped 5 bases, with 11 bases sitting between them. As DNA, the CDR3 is TGTGCCAGCAGTGCTGGTGGGGGGGAGACCCAGTACTTC. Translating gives CASSAGGGETQYF.

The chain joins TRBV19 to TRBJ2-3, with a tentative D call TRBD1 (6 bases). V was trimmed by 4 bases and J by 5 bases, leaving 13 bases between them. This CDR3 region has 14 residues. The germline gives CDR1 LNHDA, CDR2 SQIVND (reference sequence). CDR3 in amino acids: CASSSTGFGDTQYF. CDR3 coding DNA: TGTGCCAGTAGTAGCACAGGGTTCGGAGATACGCAGTATTTT. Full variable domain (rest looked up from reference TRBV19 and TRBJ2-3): DGGITQSPKYLFRKEGQNVTLSCEQNLNHDAMYWYRQDPGQGLRLIYYSQIVNDFQKGDIAEGYSVSREKKESFPLTVTSAQKNPTAFYLCASSSTGFGDTQYFGPGTRLTVL.

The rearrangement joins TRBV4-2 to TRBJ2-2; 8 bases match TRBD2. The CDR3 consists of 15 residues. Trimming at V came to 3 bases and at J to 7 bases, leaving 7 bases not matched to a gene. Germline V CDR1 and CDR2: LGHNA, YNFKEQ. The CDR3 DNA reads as TGTGCCAGCAGCCAGGCTAGCGGGTTGGGCGGGGAGCTGTTTTTT. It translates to CASSQASGLGGELFF.

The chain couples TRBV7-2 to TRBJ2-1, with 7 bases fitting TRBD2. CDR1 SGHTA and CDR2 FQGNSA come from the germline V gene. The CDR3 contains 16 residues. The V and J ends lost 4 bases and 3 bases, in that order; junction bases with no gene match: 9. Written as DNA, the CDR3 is TGTGCCAGCAGCTCCGCCAGCGGGACTATCTACAATGAGCAGTTCTTC. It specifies CASSSASGTIYNEQFF.

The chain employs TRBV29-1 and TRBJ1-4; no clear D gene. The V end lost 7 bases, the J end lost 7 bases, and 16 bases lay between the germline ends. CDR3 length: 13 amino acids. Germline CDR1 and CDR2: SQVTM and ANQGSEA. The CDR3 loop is CSAGETPSEKLFF. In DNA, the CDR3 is TGCAGCGCTGGGGAAACACCATCTGAAAAACTGTTTTTT.

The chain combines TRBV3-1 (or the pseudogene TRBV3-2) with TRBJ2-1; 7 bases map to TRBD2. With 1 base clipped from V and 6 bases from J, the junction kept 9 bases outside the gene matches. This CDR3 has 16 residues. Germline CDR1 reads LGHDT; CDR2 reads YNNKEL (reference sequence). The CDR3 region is CASSQVSRGGGNEQFF. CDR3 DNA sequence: TGTGCCAGCAGCCAAGTGAGCCGCGGGGGAGGCAATGAGCAGTTCTTC.

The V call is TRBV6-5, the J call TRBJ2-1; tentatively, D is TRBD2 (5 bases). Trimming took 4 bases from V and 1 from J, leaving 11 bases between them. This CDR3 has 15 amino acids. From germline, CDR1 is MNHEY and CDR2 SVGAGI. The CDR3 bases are TGTGCCAGCAGTTTAAGCGGCCAGTCCTACAATGAGCAGTTCTTC. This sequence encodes CASSLSGQSYNEQFF.

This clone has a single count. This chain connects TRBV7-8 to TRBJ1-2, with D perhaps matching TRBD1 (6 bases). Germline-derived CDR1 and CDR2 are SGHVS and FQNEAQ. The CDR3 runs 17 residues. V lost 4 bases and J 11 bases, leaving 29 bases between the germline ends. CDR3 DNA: TGTGCCAGCAGCTCCCGAGGGGGGGGGAGCCGACCCCCGGGGTACACCTTC. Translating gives CASSSRGGGSRPPGYTF.